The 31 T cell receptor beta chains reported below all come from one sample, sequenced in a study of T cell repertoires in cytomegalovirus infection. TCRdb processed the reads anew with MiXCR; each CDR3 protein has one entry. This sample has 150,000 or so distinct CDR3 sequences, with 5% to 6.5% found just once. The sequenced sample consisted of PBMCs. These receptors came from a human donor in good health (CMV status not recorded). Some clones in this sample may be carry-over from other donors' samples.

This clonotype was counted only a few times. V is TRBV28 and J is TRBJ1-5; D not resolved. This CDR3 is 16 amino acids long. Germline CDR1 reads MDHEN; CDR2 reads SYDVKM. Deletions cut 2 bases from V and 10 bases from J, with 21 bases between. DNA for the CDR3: TGTGCCAGCAGTTTACGGCGAGGATTGACCGAAGATCCCCAGCATTTT. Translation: CASSLRRGLTEDPQHF.

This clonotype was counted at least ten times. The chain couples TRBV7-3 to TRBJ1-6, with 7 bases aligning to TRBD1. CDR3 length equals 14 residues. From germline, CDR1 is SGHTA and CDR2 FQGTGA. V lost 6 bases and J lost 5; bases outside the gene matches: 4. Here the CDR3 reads CASSPGGDNSPLHF. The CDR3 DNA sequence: TGTGCCAGCAGTCCAGGGGGTGATAATTCACCCCTCCACTTT.

The CDR3 loop is CASRDRGDQPQHF. The DNA of the CDR3 is TGTGCCAGCCGCGACCGAGGAGATCAGCCCCAGCATTTT. The gene calls are TRBV25-1 and TRBJ1-5; D not certain. V lost 8 bases and J 5 bases, leaving 13 bases between the germline ends. In germline, CDR1 is MGHDK, CDR2 SYGVNS. This CDR3 is built from 13 residues.

The CDR3 sequence is CASSPAGASDYEQYF. The DNA for the CDR3 is TGTGCCAGCAGCCCTGCGGGGGCCTCAGACTACGAGCAGTACTTC. This sequence joins TRBV9 and TRBJ2-7, with D possibly matching TRBD2 (7 bases). The V gene's germline CDR1 is SGDLS and CDR2 YYNGEE. V gave up 4 bases and J gave up 3 bases, with 17 bases separating them. The length of the CDR3 is 15 residues.

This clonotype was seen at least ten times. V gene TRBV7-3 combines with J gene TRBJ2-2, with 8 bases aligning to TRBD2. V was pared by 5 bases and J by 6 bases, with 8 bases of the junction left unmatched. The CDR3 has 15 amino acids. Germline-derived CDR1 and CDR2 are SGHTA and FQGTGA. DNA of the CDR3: TGTGCCAGCAGCCAAACGGGGGGGCACTCCGGGGAGCTGTTTTTT. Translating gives CASSQTGGHSGELFF.

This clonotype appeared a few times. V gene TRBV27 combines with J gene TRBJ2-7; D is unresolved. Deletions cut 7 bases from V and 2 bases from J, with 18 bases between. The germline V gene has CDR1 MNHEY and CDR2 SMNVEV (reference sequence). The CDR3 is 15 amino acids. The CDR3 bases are TGTGCCAGCACATCGAGAGGCCTTCCCACCTACGAGCAGTACTTC. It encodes CASTSRGLPTYEQYF.

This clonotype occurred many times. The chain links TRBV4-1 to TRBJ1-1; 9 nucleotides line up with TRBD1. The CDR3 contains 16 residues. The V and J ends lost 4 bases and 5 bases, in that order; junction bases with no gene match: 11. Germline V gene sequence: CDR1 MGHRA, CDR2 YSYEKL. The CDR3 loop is CASSLLPTGGETEAFF. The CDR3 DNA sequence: TGCGCCAGCAGCCTTCTTCCGACAGGGGGAGAGACTGAAGCTTTCTTT.

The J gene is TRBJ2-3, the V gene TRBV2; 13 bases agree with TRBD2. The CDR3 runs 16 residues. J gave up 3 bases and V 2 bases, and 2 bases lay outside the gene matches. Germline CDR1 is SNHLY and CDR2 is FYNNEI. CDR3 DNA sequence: TGTGCCAGCAGTGAATGGACTAGCGGGGGAACAGATACGCAGTATTTT. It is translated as CASSEWTSGGTDTQYF.

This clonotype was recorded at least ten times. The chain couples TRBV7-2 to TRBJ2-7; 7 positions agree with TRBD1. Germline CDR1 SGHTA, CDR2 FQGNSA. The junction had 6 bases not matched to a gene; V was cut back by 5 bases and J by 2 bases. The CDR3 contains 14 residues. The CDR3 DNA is TGTGCCAGCAGCACAGGGGCCCAAACCTACGAGCAGTACTTC. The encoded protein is CASSTGAQTYEQYF. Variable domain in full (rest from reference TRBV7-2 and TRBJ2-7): GAGVSQSPSNKVTEKGKDVELRCDPISGHTALYWYRQSLGQGLEFLIYFQGNSAPDKSGLPSDRFSAERTGGSVSTLTIQRTQQEDSAVYLCASSTGAQTYEQYFGPGTRLTVT.

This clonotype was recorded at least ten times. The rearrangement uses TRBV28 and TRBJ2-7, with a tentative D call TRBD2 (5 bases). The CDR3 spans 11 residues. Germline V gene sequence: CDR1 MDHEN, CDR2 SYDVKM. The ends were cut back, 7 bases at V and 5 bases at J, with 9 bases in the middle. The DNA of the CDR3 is TGTGCCAGCATTGGAGGCCACGAGCAGTACTTC. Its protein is CASIGGHEQYF.

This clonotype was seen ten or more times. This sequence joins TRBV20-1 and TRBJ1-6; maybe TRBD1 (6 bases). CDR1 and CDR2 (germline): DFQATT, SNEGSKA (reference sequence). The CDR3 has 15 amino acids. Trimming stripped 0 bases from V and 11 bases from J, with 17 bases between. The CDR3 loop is CSAREVGQGWTPLHF. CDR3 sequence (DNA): TGCAGTGCTAGAGAAGTTGGGCAGGGGTGGACACCCCTCCACTTT.

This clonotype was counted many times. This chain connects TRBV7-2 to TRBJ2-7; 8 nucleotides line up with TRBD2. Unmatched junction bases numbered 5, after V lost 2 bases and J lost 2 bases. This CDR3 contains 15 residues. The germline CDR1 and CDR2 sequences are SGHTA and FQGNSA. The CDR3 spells CASSLIAGSPYEQYF. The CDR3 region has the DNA TGTGCCAGCAGCTTAATAGCGGGGTCTCCCTACGAGCAGTACTTC.

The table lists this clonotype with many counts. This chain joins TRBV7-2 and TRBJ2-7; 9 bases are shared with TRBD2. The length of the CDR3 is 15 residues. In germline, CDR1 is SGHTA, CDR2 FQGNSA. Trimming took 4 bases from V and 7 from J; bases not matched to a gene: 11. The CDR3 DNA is TGTGCCAGCAGCTATGCGGGGGGGCGAGCAGGGGAGCAGTACTTC. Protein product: CASSYAGGRAGEQYF.

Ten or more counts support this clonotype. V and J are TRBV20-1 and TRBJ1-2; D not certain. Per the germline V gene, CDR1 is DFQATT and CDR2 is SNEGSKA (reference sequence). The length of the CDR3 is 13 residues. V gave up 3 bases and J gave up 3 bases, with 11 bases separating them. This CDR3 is CSASLRADYGYTF. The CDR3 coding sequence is TGCAGTGCTAGCCTCCGGGCGGACTATGGCTACACCTTC.

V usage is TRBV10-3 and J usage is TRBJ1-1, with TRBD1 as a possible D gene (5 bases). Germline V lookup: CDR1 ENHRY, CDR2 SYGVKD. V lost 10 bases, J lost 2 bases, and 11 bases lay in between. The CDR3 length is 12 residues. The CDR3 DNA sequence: TGTGCCACCGGGGGTCATAACACTGAAGCTTTCTTT. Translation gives CATGGHNTEAFF.

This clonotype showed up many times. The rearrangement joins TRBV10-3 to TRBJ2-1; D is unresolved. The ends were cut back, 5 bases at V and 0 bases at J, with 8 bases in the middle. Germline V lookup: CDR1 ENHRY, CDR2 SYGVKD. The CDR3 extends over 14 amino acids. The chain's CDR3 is CAISREDSYNEQFF. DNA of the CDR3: TGTGCCATCAGTCGTGAGGACTCCTACAATGAGCAGTTCTTC.

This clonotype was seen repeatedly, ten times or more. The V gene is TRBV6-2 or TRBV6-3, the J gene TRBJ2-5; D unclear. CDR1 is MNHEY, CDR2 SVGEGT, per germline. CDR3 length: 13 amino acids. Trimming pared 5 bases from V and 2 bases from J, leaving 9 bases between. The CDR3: CASSRMRQETQYF. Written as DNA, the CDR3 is TGTGCCAGCAGTAGAATGCGGCAAGAGACCCAGTACTTC.

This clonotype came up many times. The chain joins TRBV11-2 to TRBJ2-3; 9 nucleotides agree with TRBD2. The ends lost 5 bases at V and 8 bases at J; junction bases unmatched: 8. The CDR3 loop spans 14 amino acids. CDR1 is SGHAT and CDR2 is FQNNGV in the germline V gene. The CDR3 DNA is TGTGCCAGCAGCCGCGGACTAGCGCTGGGTACGCAGTATTTT. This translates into CASSRGLALGTQYF.

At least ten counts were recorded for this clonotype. CDR3 sequence reads: CASSLDGQANYGYTF. The CDR3 DNA reads TGTGCCAGCAGCTTGGACGGACAAGCTAACTATGGCTACACCTTC. This chain links TRBV7-2 with TRBJ1-2, with TRBD1 as a possible D gene (5 bases). Trimming cost V 3 bases and J 0 bases, with 11 bases left between them. CDR3 length equals 15 residues. Germline lookup yields CDR1 SGHTA and CDR2 FQGNSA. Drawing the rest from reference TRBV7-2 and TRBJ1-2, the complete variable domain is GAGVSQSPSNKVTEKGKDVELRCDPISGHTALYWYRQSLGQGLEFLIYFQGNSAPDKSGLPSDRFSAERTGGSVSTLTIQRTQQEDSAVYLCASSLDGQANYGYTFGSGTRLTVV.

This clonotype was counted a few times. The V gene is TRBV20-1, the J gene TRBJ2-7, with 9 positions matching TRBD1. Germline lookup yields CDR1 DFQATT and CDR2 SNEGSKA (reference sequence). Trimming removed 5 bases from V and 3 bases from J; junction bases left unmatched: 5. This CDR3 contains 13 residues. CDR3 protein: CSAPGTGFYEQYF. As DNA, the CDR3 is TGCAGTGCTCCCGGGACAGGGTTCTACGAGCAGTACTTC.

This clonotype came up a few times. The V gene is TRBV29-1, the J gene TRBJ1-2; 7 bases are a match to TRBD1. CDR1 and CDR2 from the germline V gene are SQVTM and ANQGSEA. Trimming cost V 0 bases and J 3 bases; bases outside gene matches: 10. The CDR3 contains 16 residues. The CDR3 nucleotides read TGCAGCGTTGAAGATCCTGAGGACAGGTGGGACTATGGCTACACCTTC. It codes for CSVEDPEDRWDYGYTF.

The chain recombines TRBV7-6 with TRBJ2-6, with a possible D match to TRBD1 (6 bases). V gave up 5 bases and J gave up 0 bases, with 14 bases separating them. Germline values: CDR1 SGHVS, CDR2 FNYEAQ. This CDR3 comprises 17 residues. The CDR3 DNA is TGTGCCAGCAGCCCCCTAGGACAGAACTCTGGGGCCAACGTCCTGACTTTC. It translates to CASSPLGQNSGANVLTF.

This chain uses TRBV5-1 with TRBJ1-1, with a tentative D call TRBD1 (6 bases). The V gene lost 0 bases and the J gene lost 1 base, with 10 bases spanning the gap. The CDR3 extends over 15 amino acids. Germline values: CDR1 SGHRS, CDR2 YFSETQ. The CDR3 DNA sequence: TGCGCCAGCAGCTTGGGGGGGCCCCGGAACACTGAAGCTTTCTTT. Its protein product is CASSLGGPRNTEAFF.

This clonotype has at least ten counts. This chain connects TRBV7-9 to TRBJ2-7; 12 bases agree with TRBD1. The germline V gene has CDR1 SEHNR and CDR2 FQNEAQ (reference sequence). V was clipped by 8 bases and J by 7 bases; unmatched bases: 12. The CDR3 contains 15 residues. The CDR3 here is CASLPRDRGPEEQYF. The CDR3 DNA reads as TGTGCCAGCCTGCCCCGGGACAGGGGGCCGGAAGAGCAGTACTTC.

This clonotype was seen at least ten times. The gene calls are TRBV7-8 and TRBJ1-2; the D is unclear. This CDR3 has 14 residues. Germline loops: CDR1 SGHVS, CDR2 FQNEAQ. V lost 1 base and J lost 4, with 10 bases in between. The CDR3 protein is CASSLGQASYGYTF. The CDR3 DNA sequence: TGTGCCAGCAGCTTAGGGCAGGCCTCCTATGGCTACACCTTC.

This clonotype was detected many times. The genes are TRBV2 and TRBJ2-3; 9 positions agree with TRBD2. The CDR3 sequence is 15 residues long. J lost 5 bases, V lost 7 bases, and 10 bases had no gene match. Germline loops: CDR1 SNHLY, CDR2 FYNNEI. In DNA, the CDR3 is TGTGCCAGCAACTCCGCGGGGGGGCTAAGAGATACGCAGTATTTT. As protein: CASNSAGGLRDTQYF.

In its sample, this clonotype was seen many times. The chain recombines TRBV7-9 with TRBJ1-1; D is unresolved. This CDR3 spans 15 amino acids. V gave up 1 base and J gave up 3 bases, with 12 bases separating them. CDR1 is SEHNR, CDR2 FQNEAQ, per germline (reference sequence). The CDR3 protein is CASSLEVSGDTEAFF. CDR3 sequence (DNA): TGTGCCAGCAGCTTAGAAGTGTCTGGGGACACTGAAGCTTTCTTT.

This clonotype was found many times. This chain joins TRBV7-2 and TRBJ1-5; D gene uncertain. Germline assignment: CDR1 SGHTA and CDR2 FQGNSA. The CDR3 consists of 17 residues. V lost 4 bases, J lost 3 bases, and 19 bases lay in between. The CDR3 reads CASSSGYYGKYNQPQHF. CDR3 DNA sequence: TGTGCCAGCAGCTCAGGATATTACGGAAAGTACAATCAGCCCCAGCATTTT.

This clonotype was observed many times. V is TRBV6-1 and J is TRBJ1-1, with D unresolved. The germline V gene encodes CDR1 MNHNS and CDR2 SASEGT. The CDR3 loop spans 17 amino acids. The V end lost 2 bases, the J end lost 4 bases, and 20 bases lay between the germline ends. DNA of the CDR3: TGTGCCAGCAGTGAACCTTTCCCGGGCGCGACCAGCACTGAAGCTTTCTTT. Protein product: CASSEPFPGATSTEAFF.

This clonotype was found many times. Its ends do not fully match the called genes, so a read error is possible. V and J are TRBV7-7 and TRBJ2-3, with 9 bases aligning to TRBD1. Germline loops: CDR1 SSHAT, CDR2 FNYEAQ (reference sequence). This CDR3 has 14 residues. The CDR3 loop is CASSRDRETDTQYF. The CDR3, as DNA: TGTGCTAGCAGCCGGGACAGGGAAACAGATACGCAGTATTTT.

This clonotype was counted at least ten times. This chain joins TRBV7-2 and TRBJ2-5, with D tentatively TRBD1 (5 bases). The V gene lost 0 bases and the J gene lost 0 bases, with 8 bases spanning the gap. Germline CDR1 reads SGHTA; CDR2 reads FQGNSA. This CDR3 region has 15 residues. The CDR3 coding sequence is TGTGCCAGCAGCTTAGCGAACAGGAACCAAGAGACCCAGTACTTC. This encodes CASSLANRNQETQYF.